This T cell receptor beta chain was obtained from a study of T cells after posttransplantation cyclophosphamide. Regarding the study as a whole: Tissue-infiltrating T cells from skin or gut overlapped little with blood T cells. After PTCy, TRB diversity resembled that of CNI/methotrexate controls. Later post-transplant blood repertoires were often dominated by donor CD8+ memory clones.

This related bone marrow graft donor gave peripheral blood on the day of marrow donation. The V gene lost 5 bases and the J gene lost 6 bases, with 10 bases spanning the gap. Germline V gene sequence: CDR1 MDHEN, CDR2 SYDVKM. The CDR3 totals 12 residues. Regarding this clone: Antigen unknown.

Some clones are missing from TCRdb's copy, which holds only in-frame ones; the method was immunoSEQ multiplex PCR. Of about 52,000 clones in the sample, 94% were seen once. The sample comprised PBMCs. The J gene is TRBJ1-2, the V gene TRBV28; tentative D call: TRBD1 (6 bases). The sequence was collected from a woman in her 30s in good health and a related stem cell transplant donor. CDR3 DNA sequence: TGTGCCAGCAGTCTTGACAGGCATGGCTACACCTTC. Protein sequence: CASSLDRHGYTF.